The source of this T cell receptor beta chain is a study of T cells in Graves' hyperthyroidism and ophthalmopathy. This clonotype was seen only a few times. V was clipped by 5 bases and J by 0 bases, with 14 bases between them. In germline, CDR1 is SGHKS, CDR2 YYEKEE (reference sequence). There are 15 residues in the CDR3. Regions amplified from RNA transcripts were the TCR beta CDR3 regions. HTBI primers were employed in a first-round RT-PCR of the TCR CDR3. TCRdb re-analysed the multiplex PCR reads in MiXCR, keeping a single row per CDR3 protein. The table records around 720,000 distinct CDR3 sequences, around 40% of them present only once.

The chain employs TRBV5-5 and TRBJ2-5; TRBD2 might be the D (6 bases). Sample: blood. This receptor was obtained from a woman aged 35 to 49 with Graves' hyperthyroidism. CDR3 in amino acids: CASSYTGTDQETQYF. CDR3 DNA: TGTGCCAGCAGTTATACCGGGACTGACCAAGAGACCCAGTACTTC.